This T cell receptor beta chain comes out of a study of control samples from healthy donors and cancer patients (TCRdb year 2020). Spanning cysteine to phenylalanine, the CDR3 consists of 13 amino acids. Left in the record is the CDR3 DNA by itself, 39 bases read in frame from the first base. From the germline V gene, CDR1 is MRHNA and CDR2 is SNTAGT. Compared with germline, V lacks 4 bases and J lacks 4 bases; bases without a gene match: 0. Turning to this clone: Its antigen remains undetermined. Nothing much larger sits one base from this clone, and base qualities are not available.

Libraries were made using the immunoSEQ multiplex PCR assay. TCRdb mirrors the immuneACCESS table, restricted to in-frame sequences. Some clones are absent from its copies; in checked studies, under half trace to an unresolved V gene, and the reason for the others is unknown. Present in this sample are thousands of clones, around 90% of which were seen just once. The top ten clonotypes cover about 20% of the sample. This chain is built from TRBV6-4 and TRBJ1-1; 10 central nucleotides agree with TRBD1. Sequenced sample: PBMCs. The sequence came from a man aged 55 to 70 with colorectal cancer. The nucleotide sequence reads TGTGCCAGCAGTGGGACAGGGGGCACTGAAGCTTTCTTT. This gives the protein CASSGTGGTEAFF.